Listed here is a single T cell receptor beta chain. The PCR ran on 60 Vbeta and 13 Jbeta primers. Here immunoSEQ multiplex PCR was the method, and the copy in TCRdb shows in-frame clones only, minus some. The table lists about 130,000 clones, 75% to 80% of them singletons. CDR3 size: 20 residues. The data are from a study of cytomegalovirus exposure and HLA in healthy donors. The sequence was collected from a man aged 40-55 years in good health and CMV-seronegative. Specimen: PBMCs. The chain joins TRBV21-1 to TRBJ1-6; TRBD1 reflects the table's D call only, with no check against the DNA. TRBV21-1 is a recognized pseudogene. CDR3 loop: CASTGGTGGTTSSYNSPLHF. The CDR3 DNA reads as TGTGCCAGCACCGGAGGGACAGGTGGGACGACGAGCTCCTATAATTCACCCCTCCACTTT.